This T cell receptor (beta chain) was sequenced during a study of cytomegalovirus exposure and HLA in healthy donors. The study, taken as a whole, reports: Per published reports, the classifier diagnosed cytomegalovirus status with high specificity and sensitivity. When a later analysis was performed, an Asian-associated ancestry cluster reportedly had fewer N-insertions than the approximately 700-donor mean. Previously analyzed data showed that most TCR beta V segments were productive at a frequency of about 90% or about 30%. Common viral pathogens were later found to be apparently linked to several of the most significant clusters.

Comments on this clone: The antigen is unknown.

The CDR3 loop spans 13 amino acids. Germline V CDR1 and CDR2: LGHNA, YNFKEQ. Primers for the PCR totalled 60 Vbeta and 13 Jbeta. Sequencing used immunoSEQ multiplex PCR; TCRdb keeps in-frame clones, though not all of them. In all, the sample yields 100,000 or so clones. The TCR originated in a man over 45 in good health and CMV-seronegative. Sequencing was done on a sample of PBMCs. This sequence joins TRBV4-2 and TRBJ2-5, with D possibly matching TRBD1 (5 bases). The last part of the DNA fits TRBJ2-7 better; the J call may be wrong. CDR3 coding DNA: TGTGCCAGCAGCCAAGTGCAGGGTTACGAGCAGTACTTC. This encodes CASSQVQGYEQYF.